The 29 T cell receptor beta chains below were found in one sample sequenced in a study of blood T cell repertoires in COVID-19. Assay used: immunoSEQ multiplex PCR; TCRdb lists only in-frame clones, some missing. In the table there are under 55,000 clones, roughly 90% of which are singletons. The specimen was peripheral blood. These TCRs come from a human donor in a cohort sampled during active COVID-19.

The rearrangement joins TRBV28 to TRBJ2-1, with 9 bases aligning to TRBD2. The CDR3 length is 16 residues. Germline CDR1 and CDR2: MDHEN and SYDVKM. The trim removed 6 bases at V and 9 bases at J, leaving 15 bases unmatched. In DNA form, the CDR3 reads TGTGCCAGCAGCACCGCCGCGGGGGGGGGACGGAGTGAGCAGTTCTTC. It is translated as CASSTAAGGGRSEQFF.

The CDR3 protein is CASSSPGLAGGYNEQFF. CDR3 coding DNA: TGTGCCAGCAGTTCCCCGGGACTAGCGGGGGGATACAATGAGCAGTTCTTC. J is TRBJ2-1 and V is TRBV7-9; the match to TRBD2 covers 15 bases. From germline, CDR1 is SEHNR and CDR2 FQNEAQ (reference sequence). The ends lost 6 bases at V and 4 bases at J; junction bases unmatched: 7. The CDR3 runs 17 residues.

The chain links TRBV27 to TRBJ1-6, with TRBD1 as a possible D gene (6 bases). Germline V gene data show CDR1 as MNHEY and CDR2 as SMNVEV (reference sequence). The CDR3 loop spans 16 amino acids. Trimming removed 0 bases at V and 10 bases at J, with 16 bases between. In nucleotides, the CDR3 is TGTGCCAGCAGTTTATCGGGCGGGGGGCGTCGGTCACCCCTCCACTTT. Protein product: CASSLSGGGRRSPLHF.

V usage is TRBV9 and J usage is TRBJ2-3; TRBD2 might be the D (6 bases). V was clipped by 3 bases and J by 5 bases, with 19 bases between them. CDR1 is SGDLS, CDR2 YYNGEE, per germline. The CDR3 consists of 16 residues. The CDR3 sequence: CASSDRLGSYVDTQYF. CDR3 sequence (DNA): TGTGCCAGCAGCGATCGACTAGGGTCTTATGTAGATACGCAGTATTTT.

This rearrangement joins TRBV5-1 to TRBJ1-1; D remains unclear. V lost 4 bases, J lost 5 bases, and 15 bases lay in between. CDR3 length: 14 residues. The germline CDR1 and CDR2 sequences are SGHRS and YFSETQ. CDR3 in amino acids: CASSRGGWETEAFF. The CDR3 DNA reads TGCGCCAGCAGCCGGGGAGGGTGGGAGACTGAAGCTTTCTTT.

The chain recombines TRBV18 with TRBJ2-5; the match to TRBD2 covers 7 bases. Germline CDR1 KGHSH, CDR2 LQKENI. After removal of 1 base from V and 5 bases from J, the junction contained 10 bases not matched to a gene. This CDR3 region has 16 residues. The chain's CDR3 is CASSPLSLADPETQYF. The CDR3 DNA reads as TGTGCCAGCTCACCACTGTCTCTAGCGGACCCTGAGACCCAGTACTTC.

The CDR3 region is CASSNPAYEQYF. The CDR3 nucleotides are TGTGCCAGCAGTAACCCGGCCTACGAGCAGTACTTC. This rearrangement joins TRBV12-3 or TRBV12-4 to TRBJ2-7; D is undetermined. The germline V and J ends were trimmed by 5 bases and 2 bases, with 7 bases remaining between them. The CDR3 is 12 residues long.

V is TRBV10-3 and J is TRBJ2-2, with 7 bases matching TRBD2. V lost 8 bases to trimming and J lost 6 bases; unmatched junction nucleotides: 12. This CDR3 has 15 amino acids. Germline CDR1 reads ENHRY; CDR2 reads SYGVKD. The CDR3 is CAIRFGREFPGELFF. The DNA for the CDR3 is TGTGCCATCCGCTTTGGGCGGGAGTTTCCCGGGGAGCTGTTTTTT.

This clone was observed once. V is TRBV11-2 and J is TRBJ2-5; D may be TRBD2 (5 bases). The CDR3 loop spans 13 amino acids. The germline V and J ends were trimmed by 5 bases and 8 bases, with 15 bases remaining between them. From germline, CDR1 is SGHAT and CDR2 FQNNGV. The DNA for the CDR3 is TGTGCCAGCAGCGACATTATCCGGGGTACCCAGTACTTC. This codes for CASSDIIRGTQYF.

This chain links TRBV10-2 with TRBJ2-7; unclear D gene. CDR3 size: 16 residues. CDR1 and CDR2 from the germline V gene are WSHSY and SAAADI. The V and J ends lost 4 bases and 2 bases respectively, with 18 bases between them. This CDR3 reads CASSVIRRQRPYEQYV. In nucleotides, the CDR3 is TGCGCCAGCAGTGTAATCCGGCGGCAGAGACCCTACGAGCAGTACGTC.

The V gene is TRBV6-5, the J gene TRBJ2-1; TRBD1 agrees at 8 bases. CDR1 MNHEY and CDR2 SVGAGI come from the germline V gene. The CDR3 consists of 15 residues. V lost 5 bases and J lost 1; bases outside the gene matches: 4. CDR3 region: CASSRQGWSYNEQFF. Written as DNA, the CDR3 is TGTGCCAGCAGTCGACAGGGGTGGTCCTACAATGAGCAGTTCTTC.

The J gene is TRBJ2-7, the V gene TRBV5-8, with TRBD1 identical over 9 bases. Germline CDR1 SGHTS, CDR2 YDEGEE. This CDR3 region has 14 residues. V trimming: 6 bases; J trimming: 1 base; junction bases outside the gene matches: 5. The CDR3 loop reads CASTPGQGSYEQYF. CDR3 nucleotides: TGTGCCAGCACCCCGGGACAGGGTTCCTACGAGCAGTACTTC.

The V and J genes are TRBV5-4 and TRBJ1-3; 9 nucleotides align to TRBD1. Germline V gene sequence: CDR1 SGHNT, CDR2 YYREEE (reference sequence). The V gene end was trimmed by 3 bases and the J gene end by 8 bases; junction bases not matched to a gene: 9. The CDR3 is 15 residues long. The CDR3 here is CASSSQGQGGDTIYF. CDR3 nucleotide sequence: TGTGCCAGCAGCTCCCAGGGACAGGGCGGGGACACCATATATTTT. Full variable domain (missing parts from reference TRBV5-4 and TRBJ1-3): ETGVTQSPTHLIKTRGQQVTLRCSSQSGHNTVSWYQQALGQGPQFIFQYYREEENGRGNFPPRFSGLQFPNYSSELNVNALELDDSALYLCASSSQGQGGDTIYFGEGSWLTVV.

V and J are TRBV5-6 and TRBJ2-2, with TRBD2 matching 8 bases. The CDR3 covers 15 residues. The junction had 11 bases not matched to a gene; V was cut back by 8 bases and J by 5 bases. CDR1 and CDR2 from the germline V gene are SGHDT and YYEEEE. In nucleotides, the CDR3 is TGTGCCAGTCATAGCGGGATGGGACGGACCGGGGAGCTGTTTTTT. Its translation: CASHSGMGRTGELFF.

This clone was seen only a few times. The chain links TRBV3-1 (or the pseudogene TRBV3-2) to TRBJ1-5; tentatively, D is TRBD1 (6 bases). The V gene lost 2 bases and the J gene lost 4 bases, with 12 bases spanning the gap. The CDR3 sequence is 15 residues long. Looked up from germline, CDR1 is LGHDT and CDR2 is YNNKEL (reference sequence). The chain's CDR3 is CASSQWGRGNQPQHF. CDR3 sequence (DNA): TGTGCCAGCAGCCAATGGGGCAGGGGTAATCAGCCCCAGCATTTT.

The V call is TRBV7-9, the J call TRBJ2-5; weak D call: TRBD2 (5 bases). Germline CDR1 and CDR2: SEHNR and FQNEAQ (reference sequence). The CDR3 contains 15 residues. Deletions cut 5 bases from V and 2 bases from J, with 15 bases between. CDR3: CASSHEGRVQETQYF. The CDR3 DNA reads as TGTGCCAGCAGCCATGAAGGGAGAGTGCAAGAGACCCAGTACTTC. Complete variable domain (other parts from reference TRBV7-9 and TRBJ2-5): DTGVSQNPRHKITKRGQNVTFRCDPISEHNRLYWYRQTLGQGPEFLTYFQNEAQLEKSRLLSDRFSAERPKGSFSTLEIQRTEQGDSAMYLCASSHEGRVQETQYFGPGTRLLVL.

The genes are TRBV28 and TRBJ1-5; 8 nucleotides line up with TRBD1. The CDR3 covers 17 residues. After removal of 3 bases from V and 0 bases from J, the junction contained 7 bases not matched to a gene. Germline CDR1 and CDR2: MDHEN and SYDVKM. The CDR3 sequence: CASSFWTGPYSNQPQHF. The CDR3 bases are TGTGCCAGCAGTTTCTGGACAGGGCCATATAGCAATCAGCCCCAGCATTTT.

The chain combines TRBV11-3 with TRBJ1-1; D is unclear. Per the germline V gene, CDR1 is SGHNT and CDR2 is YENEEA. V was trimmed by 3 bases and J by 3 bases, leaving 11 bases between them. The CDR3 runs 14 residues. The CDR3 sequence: CASSFGPADTEAFF. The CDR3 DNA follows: TGTGCCAGCAGCTTTGGGCCGGCCGACACTGAAGCTTTCTTT.

The CDR3 coding sequence is TGCGCCAGCAGCCAAGATTCCGTGACAGGCTACGAGCAGTACTTC. Translated, it gives CASSQDSVTGYEQYF. The J gene is TRBJ2-7, the V gene TRBV4-1, with D possibly TRBD1 on 6 matching bases. This CDR3 comprises 15 residues. CDR1 and CDR2 from the germline V gene are MGHRA and YSYEKL. V lost 0 bases to trimming and J lost 3 bases, with 12 bases between them.

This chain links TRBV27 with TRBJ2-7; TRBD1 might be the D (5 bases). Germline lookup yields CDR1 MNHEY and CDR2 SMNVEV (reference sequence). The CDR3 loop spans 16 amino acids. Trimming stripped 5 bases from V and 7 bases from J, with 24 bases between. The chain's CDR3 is CASSLYMTEYYGEQYF. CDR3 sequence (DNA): TGTGCCAGCAGTCTCTACATGACAGAATATTATGGTGAGCAGTACTTC.

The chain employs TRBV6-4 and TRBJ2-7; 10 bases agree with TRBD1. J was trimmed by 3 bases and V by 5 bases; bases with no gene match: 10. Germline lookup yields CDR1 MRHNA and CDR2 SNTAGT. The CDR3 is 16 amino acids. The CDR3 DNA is TGTGCCAGCAGTTTTACGGGACAGGGGATTCTCTACGAGCAGTACGTC. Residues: CASSFTGQGILYEQYV.

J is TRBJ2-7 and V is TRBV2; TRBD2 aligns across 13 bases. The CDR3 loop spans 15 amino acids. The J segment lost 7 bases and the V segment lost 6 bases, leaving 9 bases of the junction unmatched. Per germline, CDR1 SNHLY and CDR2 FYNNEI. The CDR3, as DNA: TGTGCCAGCAGGCCAACTAGCGGGAGGGCCGGGGAGCAGTACTTC. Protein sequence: CASRPTSGRAGEQYF.

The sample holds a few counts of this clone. CDR3 sequence (DNA): TGTGCCAGCAGCTTAGGCCCCGGGACTAGGAACGAGCAGTTCTTC. As protein: CASSLGPGTRNEQFF. The chain uses TRBV7-6 and TRBJ2-1; 8 nucleotides match TRBD2. Per the germline V gene, CDR1 is SGHVS and CDR2 is FNYEAQ. This CDR3 is 15 amino acids long. V dropped 1 base and J dropped 10; count of bases not matched to a gene: 9.

The CDR3 loop reads CASSLPRSGLAGIVQYF. The CDR3 DNA follows: TGTGCCAGCAGTCTCCCGAGGTCGGGACTAGCGGGAATTGTGCAGTACTTC. The chain couples TRBV6-6 to TRBJ2-7; 13 nucleotides match TRBD2. The V gene end was trimmed by 5 bases and the J gene end by 9 bases; junction bases not matched to a gene: 16. CDR1 and CDR2 from the germline V gene are MNHNY and SVGAGI (reference sequence). The CDR3 is 17 residues long.

The CDR3 DNA is TGTGCCAGCAGGGGGACTAGCGGCGCCTACGAGCAGTACTTC. The encoded protein is CASRGTSGAYEQYF. The genes are TRBV3-1 (or the pseudogene TRBV3-2) and TRBJ2-7; TRBD2 matches 11 bases. Trimming at V came to 6 bases and at J to 2 bases, leaving 3 bases not matched to a gene. Germline assignment: CDR1 LGHDT and CDR2 YNNKEL (reference sequence). CDR3 length equals 14 residues.

DNA for the CDR3: TGTGCCAGCAGCGCAGGAACGGGGGCAGATACGCAGTATTTT. Amino acids: CASSAGTGADTQYF. The V and J genes are TRBV11-3 and TRBJ2-3; D is possibly TRBD2 (6 bases). CDR1 and CDR2 from the germline V gene are SGHNT and YENEEA. The CDR3 consists of 14 residues. Trimming cost V 5 bases and J 4 bases, with 13 bases left between them.

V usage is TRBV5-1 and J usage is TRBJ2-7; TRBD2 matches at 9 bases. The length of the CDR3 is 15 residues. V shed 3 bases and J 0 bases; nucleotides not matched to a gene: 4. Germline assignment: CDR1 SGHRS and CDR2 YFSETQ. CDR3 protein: CASSSRTSDSYEQYF. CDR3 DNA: TGCGCCAGCAGCTCGAGGACTAGCGACTCCTACGAGCAGTACTTC.

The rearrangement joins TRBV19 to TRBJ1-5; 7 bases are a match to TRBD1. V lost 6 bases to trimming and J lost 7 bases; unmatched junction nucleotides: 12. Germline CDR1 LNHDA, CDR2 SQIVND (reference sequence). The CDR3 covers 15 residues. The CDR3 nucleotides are TGTGCCAGTAGGTTTGGTGGCGAGGGGGCCCAGCCCCAGCATTTT. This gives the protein CASRFGGEGAQPQHF.

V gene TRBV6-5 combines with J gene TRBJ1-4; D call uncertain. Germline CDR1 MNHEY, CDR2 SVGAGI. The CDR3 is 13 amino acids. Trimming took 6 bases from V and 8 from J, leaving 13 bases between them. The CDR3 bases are TGTGCCAGCAGGGGCCCGAACGGAGAAAAACTGTTTTTT. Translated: CASRGPNGEKLFF.